Following are 5 T cell receptor beta chains from one sample sequenced in a study of cytomegalovirus exposure and HLA in healthy donors. Both 60 Vbeta primers and 13 Jbeta primers went into the PCR. Measured with immunoSEQ multiplex PCR; TCRdb has only the in-frame clones, and not every one. The sample gives about 150,000 clones, 70% to 80% of which show up once; approximately 1.5% is in the top ten. Sample: PBMCs. Receptor source: a woman aged 25 to 39 in good health and CMV-seropositive.

This clone is a singleton in its sample. The chain links TRBV28 to TRBJ1-1, with 8 bases identical to TRBD1. Trimming cost V 7 bases and J 4 bases; bases outside gene matches: 5. The CDR3 is 13 amino acids. CDR1 MDHEN and CDR2 SYDVKM come from the germline V gene. The CDR3 here is CASTRTGSTEAFF. The CDR3 DNA is TGTGCCAGCACCCGGACAGGGAGCACTGAAGCTTTCTTT.

The rearrangement joins TRBV4-3 to TRBJ2-1; D may be TRBD2 (6 bases). With 4 bases removed from V and 6 bases from J, the gap between germline ends came to 22 bases. The CDR3 contains 17 residues. Germline V gene lookup returns CDR1 LGHNA and CDR2 YSLEER. The DNA of the CDR3 is TGCGCCAGCAGCCGCGGAGCCGATGGCGGAGGGGTCAATGAGCAGTTCTTC. It translates to CASSRGADGGGVNEQFF.

The gene calls are TRBV11-2 and TRBJ2-7; TRBD2 is a possible D gene (6 bases). The CDR3 runs to 19 residues. The V end lost 2 bases, the J end lost 0 bases, and 23 bases lay between the germline ends. Germline CDR1 and CDR2: SGHAT and FQNNGV. For the CDR3, the DNA is TGTGCCAGCAGCTTAACTAAGGCCCTCTTTAGCGGAATCTCCTACGAGCAGTACTTC. As protein: CASSLTKALFSGISYEQYF.

This sequence joins TRBV7-3 and TRBJ1-2; D is unresolved. This CDR3 is built from 13 residues. Germline V CDR1 and CDR2: SGHTA, FQGTGA. Between the trimmed V and J ends, which lost 4 bases and 8 bases, there was a span of 14 bases. CDR3 bases: TGTGCCAGCAGCTCGCCGGGAGGTTTGGGCTACACCTTC. This gives the protein CASSSPGGLGYTF.

V is TRBV7-2 and J is TRBJ2-3; 8 positions match TRBD2. The CDR3 consists of 17 residues. J was trimmed by 6 bases and V by 5 bases; bases with no gene match: 16. Germline loops: CDR1 SGHTA, CDR2 FQGNSA. The CDR3 loop is CASSPNPGGGSGDTQYF. The CDR3, as DNA: TGTGCCAGCAGCCCAAATCCCGGGGGGGGGTCCGGGGATACGCAGTATTTT.